The subject of this entry is one T cell receptor (beta chain). Its cognate antigen is unknown. This sample was taken from a study of T-cell memory formation after mild COVID-19. Study-wide points: The second-wave clones peaking on day 37 were not confirmed as SARS-CoV-2-specific. Whereas later expanders leaned CD4+, clones contracting day 15 to 85 showed a balanced CD4/CD8 makeup.

CDR3 size: 15 residues. Between the trimmed V and J ends, which lost 3 bases and 5 bases, there was a span of 11 bases. CDR1 LGHDT and CDR2 YNNKEL come from the germline V gene (reference sequence). TCRdb fed the 5' RACE reads into MiXCR, producing one record per CDR3 protein. The sample comprises hundreds of thousands of distinct CDR3 sequences, 25% to 30% of which are singletons, and 13% rests with the top ten. Sequencing used PBMCs or a T cell subset sorted from them (not recorded which). This chain connects TRBV3-1 to TRBJ1-6, with D uncertain. This TCR was sampled from an adult woman who had mild COVID-19 (a few samples of this study predate the infection). Cell type and time point are not known. The CDR3 loop is CASSQAAVDNSPLHF. The CDR3 nucleotides are TGTGCCAGCAGCCAGGCTGCAGTAGATAATTCACCCCTCCACTTT.